The clone carrying this TCR beta chain was counted a single time. Its antigen is still unknown. The data originate from a study of CD8+ T cells in alopecia areata. The wider study: Tofacitinib was taken orally by treated patients, and the dose was 5 to 10 mg twice daily. Scoring of severity for treated patients was based on percentage of affected scalp area. Study conclusions and caveats: Scalp lesions, especially in alopecia totalis/universalis, had higher clonality than normal scalp.

The authors extracted RNA and reverse transcribed it into cDNA as the sequencing template. Method: immunoSEQ multiplex PCR; TCRdb's copy keeps in-frame clones and lacks some. The sample contains 35,000 to 45,000 clones, 80% to 95% of which appear only once. As for treatment: oral pan-JAK inhibitor, 5-10 mg twice daily. Trimming removed 7 bases from V and 6 bases from J, with 12 bases in between. Germline V gene lookup returns CDR1 LNHDA and CDR2 SQIVND (reference sequence). The CDR3 is 12 residues long. This clonotype was obtained from a human donor with alopecia areata. The source was CD8+ T cells sorted from blood, collected at week 24, from a patient treated with tofacitinib. The chain couples TRBV19 to TRBJ1-2; a weak D match, TRBD1 (5 bases). In nucleotides, the CDR3 is TGTGCCAGTACCATCGGAGGGGATGGCTACACCTTC. This sequence encodes CASTIGGDGYTF.